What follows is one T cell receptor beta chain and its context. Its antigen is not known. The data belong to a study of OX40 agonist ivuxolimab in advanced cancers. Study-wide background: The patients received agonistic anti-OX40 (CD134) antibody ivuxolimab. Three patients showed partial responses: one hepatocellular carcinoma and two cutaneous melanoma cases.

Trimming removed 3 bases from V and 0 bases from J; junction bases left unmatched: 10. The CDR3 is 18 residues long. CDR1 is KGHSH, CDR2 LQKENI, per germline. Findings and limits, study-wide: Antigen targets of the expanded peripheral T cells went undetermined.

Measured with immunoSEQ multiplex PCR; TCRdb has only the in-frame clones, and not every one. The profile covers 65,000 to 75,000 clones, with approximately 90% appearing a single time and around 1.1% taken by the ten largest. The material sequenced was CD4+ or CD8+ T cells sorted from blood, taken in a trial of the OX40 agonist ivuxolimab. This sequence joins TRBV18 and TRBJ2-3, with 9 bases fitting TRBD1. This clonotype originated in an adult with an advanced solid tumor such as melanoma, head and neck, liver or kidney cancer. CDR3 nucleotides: TGTGCCAGCTCACCGCTGCCCGGGACAGGGACGAGCACAGATACGCAGTATTTT. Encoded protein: CASSPLPGTGTSTDTQYF.